The text below deals with one TCR beta chain. Its antigen remains unidentified. The CDR3 loop spans 15 amino acids. V trimming: 1 base; J trimming: 7 bases; junction bases outside the gene matches: 7. Germline V lookup: CDR1 MGHRA, CDR2 YSYEKL. The data stem from a study of T cells in Graves' hyperthyroidism and ophthalmopathy. Study-wide results and limits: Model predictions of ophthalmopathy came a median roughly 6.7 months before onset. Most thyroid clonotypes expanded above 0.001 were also detected in blood.

Amplification of TCR beta CDR3 regions was performed using RNA transcripts as template. HTBI primers were used for first-round RT-PCR of the TCR CDR3. TCRdb re-derived calls from the multiplex PCR reads in MiXCR, one entry per CDR3 protein. The sample has more than 500,000 distinct CDR3 sequences, 15% to 20% seen once; the top ten hold about 3.8%. Those with hyperthyroidism were 18 to 65 years old, newly diagnosed, and ill for under 2 months. Isolation of PBMCs was performed on around 9.7 ml fresh peripheral blood. This clonotype was sampled from a woman in her 30s with Graves' hyperthyroidism. This sequence joins TRBV4-1 and TRBJ2-1, with TRBD2 matching over 7 bases. Material for sequencing was blood. CDR3 bases: TGCGCCAGCAGCCAAGCGGGGAACGGGAGGAATGAGCAGTTCTTC. Translating gives CASSQAGNGRNEQFF.